A single sample gave rise to the 8 T cell receptor beta chains below, sequenced in a study of breast tumors, draining lymph nodes, adjacent tissues. TCRdb re-called the multiplex PCR reads with MiXCR, one entry per CDR3 protein. The table lists fewer than 25,000 distinct CDR3 sequences, about a third of them singletons. Sequenced input: breast tumor tissue. The source of these receptors is a female donor with breast cancer. Some clones in this sample may be carry-over from other donors' samples.

As regards this clonotype: This sequence may be a read error, since a much larger clone differs from it by one base. The final CDR3 position lacks the conserved phenylalanine or tryptophan, pointing to a likely read error. V gene TRBV6-2 or TRBV6-3 combines with J gene TRBJ2-7; weak D call: TRBD1 (6 bases). Germline values: CDR1 MNHEY, CDR2 SVGEGT. Between the trimmed V and J ends, which lost 6 bases and 7 bases, there was a span of 13 bases. The CDR3 length is 12 residues. The CDR3 DNA is TGTGCCAGCAGCCAGGGGAAAAGGGAGCAGTACCTC. It translates to CASSQGKREQYL.

This clonotype was observed at least ten times. The chain links TRBV6-2 or TRBV6-3 to TRBJ2-3, with D hard to call. Trimming stripped 4 bases from V and 2 bases from J, with 4 bases between. The CDR3 contains 12 residues. Germline V gene sequence: CDR1 MNHEY, CDR2 SVGEGT. The CDR3 region is CASSSFTDTQYF. As DNA, the CDR3 is TGTGCCAGCAGTTCTTTCACAGATACGCAGTATTTT.

At least ten counts were recorded for this clonotype. The J gene is TRBJ2-3, the V gene TRBV7-2; weak D call: TRBD2 (6 bases). CDR3 length: 16 residues. The germline CDR1 and CDR2 sequences are SGHTA and FQGNSA. Trimming shortened V by 5 bases and J by 5 bases, and 20 bases separated the two germline ends. In DNA form, the CDR3 reads TGTGCCAGCAGCCTCAGCCCCTCGGCCGGGAGAGATACGCAGTATTTT. The encoded protein is CASSLSPSAGRDTQYF.

This clonotype was seen at least ten times. The gene calls are TRBV10-2 and TRBJ2-7, with 9 bases identical to TRBD2. Germline CDR1 WSHSY, CDR2 SAAADI. CDR3 length equals 14 residues. Trimming removed 7 bases from V and 7 bases from J; junction bases left unmatched: 11. The CDR3 spells CASTGTSPQGEQYF. The CDR3 nucleotides are TGCGCCAGCACCGGGACTAGCCCTCAGGGGGAGCAGTACTTC.

This clonotype was counted at least ten times. The chain recombines TRBV6-4 with TRBJ1-6, with D maybe TRBD1 (6 bases). The V gene lost 6 bases and the J gene lost 7 bases, with 16 bases spanning the gap. The CDR3 extends over 15 amino acids. Germline V lookup: CDR1 MRHNA, CDR2 SNTAGT. The CDR3 DNA sequence: TGTGCCAGCAGGGAAAGGGGGAGTTTGAATTCACCCCTCCACTTT. Encoded protein: CASRERGSLNSPLHF.

The rearrangement joins TRBV6-5 to TRBJ2-7; 8 bases fit TRBD2. The J segment lost 2 bases and the V segment lost 10 bases, leaving 13 bases of the junction unmatched. The CDR3 consists of 15 residues. Per the germline V gene, CDR1 is MNHEY and CDR2 is SVGAGI. CDR3 region: CAISGSGRGPYEQYF. CDR3 in DNA: TGTGCCATCAGCGGGAGCGGGAGAGGCCCCTACGAGCAGTACTTC.

This clonotype appeared many times. The chain recombines TRBV11-3 with TRBJ2-5, with D tentatively TRBD1 or TRBD2 (5 bases each). The CDR3 runs to 13 residues. Germline loops: CDR1 SGHNT, CDR2 YENEEA. Trimming took 5 bases from V and 6 from J, leaving 13 bases between them. This chain's CDR3 is CASSGWGRKTQYF. The CDR3 DNA is TGTGCCAGCAGCGGGTGGGGGAGAAAGACCCAGTACTTC.

This clonotype showed up many times. The chain recombines TRBV4-1 with TRBJ2-1; 7 positions agree with TRBD1. CDR1 and CDR2 from the germline V gene are MGHRA and YSYEKL. The CDR3 loop spans 14 amino acids. V lost 5 bases to trimming and J lost 6 bases; unmatched junction nucleotides: 7. CDR3 DNA: TGCGCCAGCAGCTCCGACAGGGATCCCAATGAGCAGTTCTTC. Its translation: CASSSDRDPNEQFF.